The sample holds one count of the clone carrying this T cell receptor beta chain. Its matching antigen is unknown. The data stem from a study of shared clonotypes between healthy human individuals. Findings of the study overall: Among non-shared clonotypes, generation probabilities were lower than among those shared by all four donors.

The data were produced by immunoSEQ multiplex PCR, yet TCRdb's version contains in-frame clones alone and is incomplete. This table holds roughly 530,000 clones, 95% to 97% found once. This CDR3 region has 18 residues. This receptor was identified in a woman aged 30 to 39 in good health. Sequenced sample: naive CD4+ T cells sorted from blood. Subset given: CD45RA+ positively selected. V is TRBV21-1 and J is TRBJ2-7; no check of the table's D call, TRBD2, against the DNA was made. TRBV21-1 is termed a pseudogene. CDR3 in DNA: TGTGCCAGCGGAAAAATAGGTCCAGCGGGAGATCGGGACTACGAGCAGTACTTC. Its protein is CASGKIGPAGDRDYEQYF.